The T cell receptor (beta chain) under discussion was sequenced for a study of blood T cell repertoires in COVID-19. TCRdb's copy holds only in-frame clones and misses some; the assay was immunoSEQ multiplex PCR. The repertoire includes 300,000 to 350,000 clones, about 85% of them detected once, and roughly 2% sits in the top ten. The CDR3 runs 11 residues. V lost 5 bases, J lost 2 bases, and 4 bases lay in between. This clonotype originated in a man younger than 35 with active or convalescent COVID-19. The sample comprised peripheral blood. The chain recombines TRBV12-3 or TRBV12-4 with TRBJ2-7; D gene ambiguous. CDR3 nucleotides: TGTGCCAGCAGTCGGGCCTACGAGCAGTACTTC. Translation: CASSRAYEQYF.